These T cell receptor beta chains were read from a single sample in a study of a mutant IDH1 vaccine in newly diagnosed glioma. Here immunoSEQ multiplex PCR was the method, and the copy in TCRdb shows in-frame clones only, minus some. The sample lists about 32,000 clones; over 65% were seen once. Their antigens are not known. Material: PBMCs, obtained from a glioma patient whose treatment included an IDH1 peptide vaccine. The source of these receptors is a woman aged 35 to 49 with glioma. Each CDR3 is given without its conserved first and last residue.

CDR3 protein: ASGLGGLNQPQH
V gene: TRBV12-5
CDR3 length: 12

CDR3 protein: ASSPGTAAGANVLT
V gene: TRBV5-1
CDR3 length: 14

CDR3 protein: ASSFPGAMNTEAF
V gene: TRBV7-9
CDR3 length: 13

CDR3 protein: ASSLQGAFITEAF
V gene: TRBV28
CDR3 length: 13

CDR3 protein: AWSVGLWGLNEQY
V gene: TRBV30
CDR3 length: 13

CDR3 protein: ASSPTRGPAATRREQF
V gene: TRBV4-1
CDR3 length: 16

CDR3 protein: ASSIMGQGRQPQH
V gene: TRBV19
CDR3 length: 13

CDR3 protein: ATSRETGVGWNTEAF
V gene: TRBV15
CDR3 length: 15

CDR3 protein: ASSQERAFTGELF
V gene: TRBV14
CDR3 length: 13

CDR3 protein: ASRSPNEQY
V gene: TRBV19
CDR3 length: 9

CDR3 protein: ASSPASTAGYT
V gene: TRBV18
CDR3 length: 11

CDR3 protein: ASSLGLAGAF
V gene: TRBV5-6
CDR3 length: 10

CDR3 protein: ASSVGQAYEQY
V gene: TRBV2
CDR3 length: 11

CDR3 protein: ASSLVSLQETQY
V gene: TRBV5-1
CDR3 length: 12

CDR3 protein: ASRLQGASNTEAF
V gene: TRBV4-1
CDR3 length: 13

CDR3 protein: ASSAPGNYGYT
V gene: TRBV9
CDR3 length: 11

CDR3 protein: ASSVASGTGELF
V gene: TRBV9
CDR3 length: 12

CDR3 protein: ASSIDRGYNEQF
V gene: TRBV19
CDR3 length: 12

CDR3 protein: ASSRGVRGTQY
V gene: TRBV14
CDR3 length: 11

CDR3 protein: ASSPRSLRTEAF
V gene: TRBV6-5
CDR3 length: 12

CDR3 protein: ASSLQGAGTEAF
V gene: TRBV14
CDR3 length: 12

CDR3 protein: ASWSQWIYEQY
V gene: TRBV6-5
CDR3 length: 11

CDR3 protein: ASSQSQDEELYGYT
V gene: TRBV23-1
CDR3 length: 14

CDR3 protein: ASSPLHRGSPQH
V gene: TRBV18
CDR3 length: 12

CDR3 protein: ASTSVRQPQH
V gene: TRBV19
CDR3 length: 10

CDR3 protein: ASSVTRLGEAF
V gene: TRBV2
CDR3 length: 11

CDR3 protein: SVVRASYGYT
V gene: TRBV29-1
CDR3 length: 10

CDR3 protein: ASSQGIRVYDEKLF
V gene: TRBV4-1
CDR3 length: 14

CDR3 protein: ASGSDSYGYT
V gene: TRBV2
CDR3 length: 10

CDR3 protein: ASSIGGDSGNTIY
V gene: TRBV19
CDR3 length: 13

CDR3 protein: ASSFQWTGVEQY
V gene: TRBV5-4
CDR3 length: 12

CDR3 protein: ASNGDLNTEAF
V gene: TRBV10-3
CDR3 length: 11

CDR3 protein: ASSWGQGNQPQH
V gene: TRBV2
CDR3 length: 12

CDR3 protein: ASSAGLAEYEQY
V gene: TRBV7-8
CDR3 length: 12

CDR3 protein: ASSSPGQRNTEAF
V gene: TRBV6-5
CDR3 length: 13

CDR3 protein: ASSQDMYTEAF
V gene: TRBV4-3
CDR3 length: 11

CDR3 protein: ASSLVWQGAEKLF
V gene: TRBV7-2
CDR3 length: 13